A selection of T cell receptor beta chains follows, all from one sample in a study of cytomegalovirus exposure and HLA in healthy donors. This table comes from immunoSEQ multiplex PCR, and its TCRdb copy is limited to in-frame clones, with some not included. The table records around 180,000 clones, roughly 80% of them present only once. Sequencing was performed on PBMCs. Receptors originate from a man younger than 35 in good health and CMV-seronegative. Each CDR3 is given with its conserved first and last residue. The order of the fields is clone size, D gene, J gene, V gene, CDR3 protein, CDR3 DNA. A D gene is named only where the DNA matches it firmly. Clone sizes are given selectively: once, few, many, or a class where the clone is expanded.

NA TRBD1 TRBJ1-1 TRBV5-6 CASSWGQGNTEAFF TGTGCCAGCAGCTGGGGACAGGGTAACACTGAAGCTTTCTTT
NA TRBD1 TRBJ1-6 TRBV6-5 CASSYRGSSYNSPLHF TGTGCCAGCAGCTACAGGGGGAGCTCCTATAATTCACCCCTCCACTTT
NA TRBD1 TRBJ2-7 TRBV11-3 CASSVRDSDYEQYF TGTGCCAGCAGCGTTCGGGACAGCGACTACGAGCAGTACTTC
NA NA TRBJ1-2 TRBV29-1 CSVAPGDGYTF TGCAGCGTTGCCCCGGGAGACGGGTACACCTTC
few TRBD2 TRBJ2-1 TRBV5-1 CASSLVGGRGNNEQFF TGCGCCAGCAGCTTGGTAGGCGGGAGAGGAAACAATGAGCAGTTCTTC
few NA TRBJ1-1 TRBV29-1 CSVLGGSAEAFF TGCAGCGTTTTAGGGGGAAGCGCTGAAGCTTTCTTT
few NA TRBJ1-1 TRBV12-5 CASALGSGEAFF TGTGCTAGTGCCCTAGGGTCGGGGGAGGCTTTCTTT
NA NA TRBJ2-7 TRBV5-8 CASSFGPGRGLKFYEQYF TGTGCCAGCAGCTTTGGCCCTGGGCGCGGACTCAAATTCTACGAGCAGTACTTC
NA NA TRBJ2-3 TRBV7-2 CASSLGLTDTQYF TGTGCCAGCAGCTTGGGACTCACAGATACGCAGTATTTT
NA NA TRBJ2-1 TRBV25-1 CASSFRRSSYNEQFF TGTGCCAGCAGTTTCCGGAGGAGCTCCTACAATGAGCAGTTCTTC
NA TRBD1 TRBJ2-1 TRBV19 CASSTMGQGTYNEQFF TGTGCCAGTAGTACAATGGGACAGGGAACCTACAATGAGCAGTTCTTC
NA NA TRBJ1-2 TRBV19 CASSPTTEPYGYTF TGTGCCAGTAGCCCAACGACAGAACCCTATGGCTACACCTTC
NA NA TRBJ1-5 TRBV2 CASSGFRGGQPQHF TGTGCCAGCAGTGGATTCAGAGGGGGTCAGCCCCAGCATTTT
NA TRBD1 TRBJ1-2 TRBV4-1 CASSQNRGFDYTF TGCGCCAGCAGCCAGAACAGGGGGTTTGACTACACCTTC
NA NA TRBJ1-5 TRBV7-2 CASSLAGQQPQHF TGTGCCAGCAGCTTAGCCGGACAGCAGCCCCAGCATTTT
once NA TRBJ2-7 TRBV28 CASSLRGLRSYEQYF TGTGCCAGCAGTTTAAGGGGCCTTCGATCCTACGAGCAGTACTTC
NA TRBD1 TRBJ2-2 TRBV5-1 CASSPGQGASLFELFF TGCGCCAGCAGCCCGGGACAGGGGGCGAGCCTATTTGAGCTGTTTTTT
few TRBD1 TRBJ1-4 TRBV29-1 CSVGPRTGEKLFF TGCAGCGTTGGTCCTAGGACAGGTGAAAAACTGTTTTTT
once NA TRBJ2-7 TRBV7-8 CASSLTLYEQYF TGTGCCAGCAGCCTGACACTCTACGAGCAGTACTTC
once NA TRBJ1-3 TRBV19 CASSAGSGNTIYF TGTGCCAGTAGTGCAGGCTCTGGAAACACCATATATTTT
NA NA TRBJ2-7 TRBV11-3 CASSPGGAISYEQYF TGTGCCAGCAGCCCCGGGGGTGCCATCTCCTACGAGCAGTACTTC
NA TRBD2 TRBJ2-1 TRBV5-1 CASSLPPSGGSNNEQFF TGCGCCAGCAGCTTGCCACCTAGCGGGGGGTCCAACAATGAGCAGTTCTTC